These 6 T cell receptor beta chains were sequenced from one sample in a study of CD8 T cells in Susac syndrome. Reverse transcription used about 0.45 to 1 ug RNA and random hexamers. TCRdb itself ran the immunoSEQ multiplex PCR reads through MiXCR, one entry per CDR3 protein. This repertoire shows roughly 300,000 distinct CDR3 sequences, about 85% found once; its top ten account for 0.095% to 0.14%. What was sequenced was CD8+ T cells from PBMCs. The receptors were gathered from a human donor with multiple sclerosis.

The chain is built from TRBV7-9 and TRBJ1-4; D call uncertain. Germline CDR1 reads SEHNR; CDR2 reads FQNEAQ (reference sequence). The V gene lost 3 bases and the J gene lost 4 bases, with 15 bases spanning the gap. CDR3 length: 16 residues. CDR3 protein: CASSFLVGNLNEKLFF. The CDR3 DNA is TGTGCCAGCAGCTTTTTAGTGGGGAACCTTAATGAAAAACTGTTTTTT.

The chain links TRBV27 to TRBJ2-7; 8 nucleotides line up with TRBD1. J gave up 1 base and V 5 bases, and 7 bases lay outside the gene matches. This CDR3 spans 15 amino acids. Germline CDR1 MNHEY, CDR2 SMNVEV (reference sequence). The CDR3 DNA sequence: TGTGCCAGCAGTCCCGTCGGGACAGGTTCCTACGAGCAGTACTTC. Amino acid sequence: CASSPVGTGSYEQYF.

The chain uses TRBV27 and TRBJ2-5; TRBD2 matches at 12 bases. Germline assignment: CDR1 MNHEY and CDR2 SMNVEV (reference sequence). Trimming cost V 5 bases and J 4 bases; bases outside gene matches: 5. The CDR3 has 15 amino acids. The CDR3 here is CASSTSGRPLETQYF. The CDR3 DNA is TGTGCCAGCAGTACTAGCGGGAGGCCCCTAGAGACCCAGTACTTC.

J is TRBJ2-2 and V is TRBV27; tentatively, D is TRBD1 or TRBD2 (5 bases each). The germline V gene encodes CDR1 MNHEY and CDR2 SMNVEV (reference sequence). V lost 4 bases, J lost 4 bases, and 16 bases lay in between. CDR3 length: 16 residues. The CDR3 DNA reads as TGTGCCAGCAGTTCTCGGGACGGACGTGGCACCGGGGAGCTGTTTTTT. Amino acid sequence: CASSSRDGRGTGELFF.

The chain joins TRBV6-5 to TRBJ1-2; D gene uncertain. CDR1 and CDR2 from the germline V gene are MNHEY and SVGAGI. The germline V and J ends were trimmed by 11 bases and 4 bases, with 20 bases remaining between them. This CDR3 comprises 14 residues. The CDR3 loop reads CAGSYSEGAYGYTF. CDR3 sequence (DNA): TGTGCCGGAAGTTACTCGGAAGGAGCCTATGGCTACACCTTC.

This chain uses TRBV28 with TRBJ2-3, with a weak D call TRBD1 (5 bases). CDR1 is MDHEN, CDR2 SYDVKM, per germline. V was shortened by 2 bases and J by 4 bases, with 28 bases between the two germline ends. CDR3 length: 20 amino acids. The CDR3 protein is CASSLGDRQRYHYNADTQYF. CDR3 sequence (DNA): TGTGCCAGCAGTTTAGGAGATAGACAGCGATATCACTATAACGCAGATACGCAGTATTTT.